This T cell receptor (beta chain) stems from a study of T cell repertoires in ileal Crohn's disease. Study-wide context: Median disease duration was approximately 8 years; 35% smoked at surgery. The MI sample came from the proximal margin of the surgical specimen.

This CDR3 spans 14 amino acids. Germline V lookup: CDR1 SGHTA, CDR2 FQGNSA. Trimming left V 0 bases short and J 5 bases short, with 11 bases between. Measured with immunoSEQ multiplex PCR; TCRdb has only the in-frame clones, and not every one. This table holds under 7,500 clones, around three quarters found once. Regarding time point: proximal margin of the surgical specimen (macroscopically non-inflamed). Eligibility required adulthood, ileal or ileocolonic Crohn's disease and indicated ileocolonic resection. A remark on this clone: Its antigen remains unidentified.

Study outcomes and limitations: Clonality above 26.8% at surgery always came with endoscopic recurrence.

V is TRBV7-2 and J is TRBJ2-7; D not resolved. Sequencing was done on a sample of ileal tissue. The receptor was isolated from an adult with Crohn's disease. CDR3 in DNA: TGTGCCAGCAGCTTAGCGGGCCCCAACCACGAGCAGTACTTC. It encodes CASSLAGPNHEQYF.